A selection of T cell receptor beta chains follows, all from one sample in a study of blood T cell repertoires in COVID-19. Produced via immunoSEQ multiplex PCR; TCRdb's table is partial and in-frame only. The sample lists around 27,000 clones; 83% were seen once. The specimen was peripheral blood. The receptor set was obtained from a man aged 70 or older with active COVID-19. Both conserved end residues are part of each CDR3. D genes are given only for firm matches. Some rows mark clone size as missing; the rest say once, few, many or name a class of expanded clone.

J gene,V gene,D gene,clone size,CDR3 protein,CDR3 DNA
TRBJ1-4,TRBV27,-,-,CASSQYRAPFNLFF,TGTGCCAGCAGTCAATACAGGGCCCCGTTTAACCTGTTTTTT
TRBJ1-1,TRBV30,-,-,CAWTYRVEAFF,TGTGCCTGGACATACAGGGTGGAGGCTTTCTTT
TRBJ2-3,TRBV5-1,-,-,CASSLASGTADTQYF,TGCGCCAGCAGCTTGGCTTCGGGAACTGCAGATACGCAGTATTTT
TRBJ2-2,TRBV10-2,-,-,CASSTGRNTGELFF,TGCGCCAGCAGCACAGGGAGAAACACCGGGGAGCTGTTTTTT
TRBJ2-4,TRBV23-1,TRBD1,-,CATRTGEDGNIQYF,TGCGCCACCCGGACAGGGGAGGATGGAAACATTCAGTACTTC
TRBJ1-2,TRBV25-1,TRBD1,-,CASSEAGGAFGYTF,TGTGCCAGCAGTGAGGCAGGGGGCGCGTTTGGCTACACCTTC
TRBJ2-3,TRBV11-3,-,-,CASSQGLSTDTQYF,TGTGCCAGCAGCCAGGGACTCTCCACAGATACGCAGTATTTT
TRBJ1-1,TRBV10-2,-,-,CASSGRPRTEAFF,TGCGCCAGCAGTGGACGGCCCAGGACTGAAGCTTTCTTT
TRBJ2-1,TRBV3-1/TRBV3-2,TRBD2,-,CASRPGQPTSGSRNEQFF,TGTGCCAGCAGACCGGGACAACCAACTAGCGGGAGCCGCAATGAGCAGTTCTTC
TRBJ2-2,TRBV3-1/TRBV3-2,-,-,CASSQGRAANTGELFF,TGTGCCAGCAGCCAAGGGCGGGCAGCGAACACCGGGGAGCTGTTTTTT
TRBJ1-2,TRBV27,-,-,CASKLKPDGLYGYTF,TGTGCCAGCAAACTAAAACCTGACGGTCTCTATGGCTACACCTTC
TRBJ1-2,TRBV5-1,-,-,CASSVAGTRTLYGYTF,TGCGCCAGCAGCGTCGCGGGGACCCGGACCCTCTATGGCTACACCTTC
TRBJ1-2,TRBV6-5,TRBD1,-,CASSYSRQGHYGYTF,TGTGCCAGCAGTTACTCGCGACAGGGCCACTATGGCTACACCTTC
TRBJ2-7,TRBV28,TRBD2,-,CASTKYAGGGHEQYF,TGTGCCAGCACGAAATATGCGGGAGGGGGGCACGAGCAGTACTTC
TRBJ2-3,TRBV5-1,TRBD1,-,CASSFGQDTDTQYF,TGCGCCAGCAGCTTCGGACAGGACACAGATACGCAGTATTTT
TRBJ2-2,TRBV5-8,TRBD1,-,CASSLGQGPTGELFF,TGTGCCAGCAGCTTAGGACAGGGCCCCACCGGGGAGCTGTTTTTT
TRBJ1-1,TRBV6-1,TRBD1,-,CASSEAQDRIYTEAFF,TGTGCCAGCAGTGAAGCGCAGGACAGGATTTACACTGAAGCTTTCTTT
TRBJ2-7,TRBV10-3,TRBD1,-,CAMGTADEQYF,TGTGCCATGGGGACAGCCGACGAGCAGTACTTC
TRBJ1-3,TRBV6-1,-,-,CASSERGATSGNTIYF,TGTGCCAGCAGTGAACGTGGGGCAACGTCTGGAAACACCATATATTTT
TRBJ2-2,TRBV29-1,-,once,CSVVGGGAGTGELFF,TGCAGCGTCGTAGGGGGGGGCGCGGGGACCGGGGAGCTGTTTTTT
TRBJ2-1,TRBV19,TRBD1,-,CASSVPRTGHNEQFF,TGTGCCAGTAGTGTACCTCGGACAGGGCACAATGAGCAGTTCTTC
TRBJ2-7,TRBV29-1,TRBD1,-,CSGGQGSSYEQYF,TGCAGCGGGGGACAGGGTTCTTCCTACGAGCAGTACTTC
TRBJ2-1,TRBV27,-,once,CASSTRQVYNEQFF,TGTGCCAGCAGTACTAGACAAGTTTACAATGAGCAGTTCTTC
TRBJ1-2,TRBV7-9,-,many,CASSANDRYTF,TGTGCCAGCAGCGCGAACGATCGCTACACCTTC
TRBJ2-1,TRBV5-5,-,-,CASSLVPSVAPKPHDEQFF,TGTGCCAGCAGCTTGGTGCCTTCGGTAGCGCCGAAACCTCACGATGAGCAGTTCTTC
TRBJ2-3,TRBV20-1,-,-,CSASVRSTDTQYF,TGCAGTGCTAGTGTCAGGAGCACAGATACGCAGTATTTT
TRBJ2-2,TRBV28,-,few,CASTMLGGTGELFF,TGTGCCAGCACCATGCTCGGGGGCACCGGGGAGCTGTTTTTT
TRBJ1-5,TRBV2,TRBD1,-,CASRDGTGTHSNQPQHF,TGTGCCAGCAGGGACGGGACAGGGACCCATAGCAATCAGCCCCAGCATTTT
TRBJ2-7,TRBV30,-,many,CAWTDSYEQYF,TGTGCCTGGACTGACAGTTACGAGCAGTACTTC
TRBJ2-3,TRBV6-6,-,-,CASSHTGRVTDTQYF,TGTGCCAGCAGTCATACAGGGAGGGTGACAGATACGCAGTATTTT
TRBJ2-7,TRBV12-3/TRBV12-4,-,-,CASSPTGNYEQYF,TGTGCCAGCAGTCCCACAGGGAACTACGAGCAGTACTTC
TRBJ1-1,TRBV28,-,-,CASRRQGPAEAFF,TGTGCCAGCAGACGCCAGGGTCCGGCTGAAGCTTTCTTT
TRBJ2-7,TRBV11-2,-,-,CASSSPRQDPYEQYF,TGTGCCAGCAGCTCACCTAGACAGGACCCCTACGAGCAGTACTTC
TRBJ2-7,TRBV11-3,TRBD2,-,CASSPGTSGSEQYF,TGTGCCAGCAGCCCCGGGACTAGCGGGAGCGAGCAGTACTTC
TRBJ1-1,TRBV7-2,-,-,CASRMTLGTEAFF,TGTGCCAGCAGGATGACCCTCGGGACTGAAGCTTTCTTT
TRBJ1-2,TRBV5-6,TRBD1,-,CASTFKDRDNYGYTF,TGTGCCAGCACCTTCAAGGACAGGGACAACTATGGCTACACCTTC
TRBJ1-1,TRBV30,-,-,CAWSRRGPLTEAFF,TGTGCCTGGAGTCGCAGGGGTCCTCTCACTGAAGCTTTCTTT
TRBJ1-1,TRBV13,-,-,CASSLRSGNTEAFF,TGTGCCAGCAGCTTACGGTCTGGGAACACTGAAGCTTTCTTT
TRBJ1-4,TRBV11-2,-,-,CASSHGREDNEKPFF,TGTGCCAGCAGCCATGGCAGGGAAGATAATGAAAAACCGTTTTTT